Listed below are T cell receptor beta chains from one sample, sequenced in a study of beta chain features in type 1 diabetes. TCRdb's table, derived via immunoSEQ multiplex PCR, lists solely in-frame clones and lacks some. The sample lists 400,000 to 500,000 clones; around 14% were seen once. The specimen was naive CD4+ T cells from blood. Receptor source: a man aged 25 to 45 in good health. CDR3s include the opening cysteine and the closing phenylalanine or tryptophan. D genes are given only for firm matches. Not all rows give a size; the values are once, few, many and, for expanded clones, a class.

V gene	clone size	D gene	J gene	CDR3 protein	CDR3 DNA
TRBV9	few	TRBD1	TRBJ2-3	CASSPDRPTDTQYF	TGTGCCAGCAGCCCGGACAGGCCCACAGATACGCAGTATTTT
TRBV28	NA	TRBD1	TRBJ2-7	CASSPDDRVVSYEQYF	TGTGCCAGCAGTCCCGACGACAGGGTGGTCTCCTACGAGCAGTACTTC
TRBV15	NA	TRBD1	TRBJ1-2	CATSREQGVYGYTF	TGTGCCACCAGCAGAGAACAGGGGGTCTATGGCTACACCTTC
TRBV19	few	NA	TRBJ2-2	CASSDPPGREVGVFF	TGTGCCAGTAGCGACCCACCGGGACGGGAAGTCGGAGTGTTTTTT
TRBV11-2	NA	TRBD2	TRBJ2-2	CASSQPPASGDYTGELFF	TGTGCCAGCAGCCAACCTCCCGCTAGCGGGGACTACACCGGGGAGCTGTTTTTT
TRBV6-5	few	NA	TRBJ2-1	CASSYLYNEQFF	TGTGCCAGCAGTTACCTCTACAATGAGCAGTTCTTC
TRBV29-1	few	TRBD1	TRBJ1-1	CSVDSQGARYTEAFF	TGCAGCGTTGACTCCCAGGGGGCACGATACACTGAAGCTTTCTTT
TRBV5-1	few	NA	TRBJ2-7	CASSQVVTGPIEQYF	TGCGCCAGCAGCCAAGTGGTGACAGGCCCCATCGAGCAGTACTTC
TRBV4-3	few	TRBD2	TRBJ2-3	CASSQFGLAGDSDTQYF	TGCGCCAGCAGCCAATTCGGGCTAGCGGGAGACTCGGATACGCAGTATTTT
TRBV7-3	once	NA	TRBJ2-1	CASSPGVVREQFF	TGTGCCAGCAGCCCGGGGGTCGTGAGAGAGCAGTTCTTC
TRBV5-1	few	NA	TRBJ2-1	CASSLGHGEQFF	TGCGCCAGCAGCTTAGGACATGGTGAGCAGTTCTTC
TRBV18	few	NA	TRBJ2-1	CASSPGQEQFF	TGTGCCAGCTCACCCGGGCAGGAGCAGTTCTTC
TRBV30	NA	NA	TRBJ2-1	CAWSATLASYNEQFF	TGTGCCTGGAGTGCGACCTTGGCCAGCTACAATGAGCAGTTCTTC
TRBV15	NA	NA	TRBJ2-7	CATSRGDAGGYEQYF	TGTGCCACCAGCAGAGGGGACGCAGGGGGGTACGAGCAGTACTTC
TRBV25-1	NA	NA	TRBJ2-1	CASSSPGVFYLNEQFF	TGTGCCAGCAGTTCTCCCGGGGTCTTCTATCTCAATGAGCAGTTCTTC
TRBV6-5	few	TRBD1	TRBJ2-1	CASSKDRGPNEQFF	TGTGCCAGCAGTAAGGACAGGGGGCCCAATGAGCAGTTCTTC
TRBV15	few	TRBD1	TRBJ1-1	CATSSDPPGQTMNTEAFF	TGTGCCACCAGCAGTGATCCACCGGGACAGACAATGAACACTGAAGCTTTCTTT
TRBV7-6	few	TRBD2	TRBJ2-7	CASSLASLLLAEVDEQYF	TGTGCCAGCAGCTTAGCTTCCCTATTACTAGCGGAGGTAGACGAGCAGTACTTC
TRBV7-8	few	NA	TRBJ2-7	CASSFGSTGFSYEQYF	TGTGCCAGCAGCTTTGGCTCGACAGGATTCTCCTACGAGCAGTACTTC
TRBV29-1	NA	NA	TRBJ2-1	CSVEARYEQFF	TGCAGCGTTGAAGCTAGGTATGAGCAGTTCTTC
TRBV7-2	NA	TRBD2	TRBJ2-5	CASSPGGRTQETQYF	TGTGCCAGCAGCCCCGGGGGGAGGACACAAGAGACCCAGTACTTC
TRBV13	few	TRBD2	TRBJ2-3	CASSYTSGTSGRGLHTQYF	TGTGCCAGCAGTTATACTTCCGGGACTAGCGGGAGAGGTCTACATACGCAGTATTTT
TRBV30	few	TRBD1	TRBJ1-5	CAWTPEGAVYQPQHF	TGTGCCTGGACCCCGGAGGGGGCAGTGTATCAGCCCCAGCATTTT
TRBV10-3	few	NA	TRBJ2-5	CAISESGFQETQYF	TGTGCCATCAGTGAGTCGGGCTTTCAAGAGACCCAGTACTTC
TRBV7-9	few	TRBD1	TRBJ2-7	CASSPGQGASYEQYF	TGTGCCAGCAGTCCGGGACAGGGGGCGTCCTACGAGCAGTACTTC
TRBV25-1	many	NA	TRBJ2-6	CASSERETYSGANVLTF	TGTGCCAGCAGTGAAAGAGAAACCTACTCTGGGGCCAACGTCCTGACTTTC
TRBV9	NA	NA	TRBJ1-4	CASSATSREKLFF	TGTGCCAGCAGCGCCACTTCGCGGGAAAAACTGTTTTTT
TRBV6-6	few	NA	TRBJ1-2	CASSYSVTANGYTF	TGTGCCAGCAGTTACTCGGTCACAGCTAATGGCTACACCTTC
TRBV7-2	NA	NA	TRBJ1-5	CASSSASNQPQHF	TGTGCCAGCAGCTCCGCCAGCAATCAGCCCCAGCATTTT
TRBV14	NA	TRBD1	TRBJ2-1	CATRATGLNEQFF	TGTGCCACCCGCGCGACAGGGCTGAATGAGCAGTTCTTC
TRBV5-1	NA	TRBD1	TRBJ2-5	CASSAGQVGRGTQYF	TGCGCCAGCAGCGCGGGACAGGTTGGGCGGGGGACCCAGTACTTC
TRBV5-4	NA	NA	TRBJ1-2	CASSTAAGSEYGYTF	TGTGCCAGCAGCACCGCTGCCGGGTCGGAATATGGCTACACCTTC
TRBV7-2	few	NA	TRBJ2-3	CASSLVAHTDTQYF	TGTGCCAGCAGCTTAGTGGCACACACAGATACGCAGTATTTT
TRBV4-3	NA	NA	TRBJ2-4	CASSQGRDIQYF	TGCGCCAGCAGCCAAGGGAGGGACATTCAGTACTTC
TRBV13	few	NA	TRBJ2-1	CASSFGAATNEQFF	TGTGCCAGCAGCTTCGGGGCAGCCACGAATGAGCAGTTCTTC
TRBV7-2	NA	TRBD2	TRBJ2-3	CASSSGRNSGRVTDTQYF	TGTGCCAGCAGCTCCGGCCGGAACAGCGGGAGGGTCACAGATACGCAGTATTTT
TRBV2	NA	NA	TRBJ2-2	CASSRRDTGELFF	TGTGCCAGCTCTCGGCGGGACACCGGGGAGCTGTTTTTT
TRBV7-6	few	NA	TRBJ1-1	CASSLVEGTEAFF	TGTGCCAGCAGCTTAGTAGAGGGCACTGAAGCTTTCTTT
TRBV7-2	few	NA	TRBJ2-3	CASGWAGNTDTQYF	TGTGCCAGCGGTTGGGCGGGGAACACAGATACGCAGTATTTT
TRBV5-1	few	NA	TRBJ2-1	CASNRDELGNEQFF	TGCGCCAGCAACCGGGACGAACTCGGGAATGAGCAGTTCTTC
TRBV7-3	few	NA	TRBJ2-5	CASSLDVLGTQYF	TGTGCCAGCAGCTTGGACGTTTTAGGGACCCAGTACTTC